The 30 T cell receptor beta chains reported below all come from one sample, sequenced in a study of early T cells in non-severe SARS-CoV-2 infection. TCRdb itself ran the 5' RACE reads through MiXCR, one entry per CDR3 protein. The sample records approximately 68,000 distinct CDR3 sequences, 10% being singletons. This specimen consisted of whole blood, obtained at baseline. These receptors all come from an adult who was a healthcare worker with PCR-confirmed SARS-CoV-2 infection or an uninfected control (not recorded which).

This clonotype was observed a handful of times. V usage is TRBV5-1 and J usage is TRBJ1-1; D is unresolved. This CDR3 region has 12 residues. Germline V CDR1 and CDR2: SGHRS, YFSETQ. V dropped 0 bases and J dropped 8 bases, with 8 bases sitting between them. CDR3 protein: CASSLEPGEAFF. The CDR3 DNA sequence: TGCGCCAGCAGCTTGGAACCAGGAGAAGCTTTCTTT.

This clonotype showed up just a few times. The CDR3 spells CASSVTGPNEQFF. The CDR3 coding sequence is TGTGCCAGTAGCGTCACAGGTCCCAATGAGCAGTTCTTC. V is TRBV19 and J is TRBJ2-1, with D tentatively TRBD1 (5 bases). This CDR3 is 13 amino acids long. Per the germline V gene, CDR1 is LNHDA and CDR2 is SQIVND (reference sequence). Trimming removed 6 bases at V and 6 bases at J, with 12 bases between.

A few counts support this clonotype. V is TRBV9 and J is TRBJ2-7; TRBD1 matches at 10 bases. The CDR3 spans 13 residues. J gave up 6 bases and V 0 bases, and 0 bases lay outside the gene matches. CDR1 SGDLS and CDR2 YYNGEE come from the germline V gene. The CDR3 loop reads CASSVGTGGEQYF. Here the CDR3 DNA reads TGTGCCAGCAGCGTAGGGACAGGGGGCGAGCAGTACTTC. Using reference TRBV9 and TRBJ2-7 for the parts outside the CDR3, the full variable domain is DSGVTQTPKHLITATGQRVTLRCSPRSGDLSVYWYQQSLDQGLQFLIQYYNGEERAKGNILERFSAQQFPDLHSELNLSSLELGDSALYFCASSVGTGGEQYFGPGTRLTVT.

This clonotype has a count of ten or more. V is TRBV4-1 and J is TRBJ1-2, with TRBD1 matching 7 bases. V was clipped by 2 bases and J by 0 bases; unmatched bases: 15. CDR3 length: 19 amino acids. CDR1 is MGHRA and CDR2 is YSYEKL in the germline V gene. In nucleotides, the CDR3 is TGCGCCAGCAGCCAACTCAAAGGCGGACAGGTTTTTACTAACTATGGCTACACCTTC. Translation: CASSQLKGGQVFTNYGYTF.

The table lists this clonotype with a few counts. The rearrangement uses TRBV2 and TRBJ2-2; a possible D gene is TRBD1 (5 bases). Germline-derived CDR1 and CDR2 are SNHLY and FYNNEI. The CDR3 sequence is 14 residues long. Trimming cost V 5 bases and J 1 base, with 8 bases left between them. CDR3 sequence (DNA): TGTGCCAGCAGTTTAGACAGGAACACCGGGGAGCTGTTTTTT. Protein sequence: CASSLDRNTGELFF. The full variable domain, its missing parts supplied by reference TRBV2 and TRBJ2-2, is EPEVTQTPSHQVTQMGQEVILRCVPISNHLYFYWYRQILGQKVEFLVSFYNNEISEKSEIFDDQFSVERPDGSNFTLKIRSTKLEDSAMYFCASSLDRNTGELFFGEGSRLTVL.

The CDR3: CASSLARGDYEQYF. DNA for the CDR3: TGTGCCAGCAGCTTAGCGAGGGGGGACTACGAGCAGTACTTC. The rearrangement uses TRBV7-8 and TRBJ2-7; possibly TRBD1 or TRBD2 for D (6 bases each). Trimming stripped 0 bases from V and 3 bases from J, with 9 bases between. From germline, CDR1 is SGHVS and CDR2 FQNEAQ. The CDR3 is 14 amino acids.

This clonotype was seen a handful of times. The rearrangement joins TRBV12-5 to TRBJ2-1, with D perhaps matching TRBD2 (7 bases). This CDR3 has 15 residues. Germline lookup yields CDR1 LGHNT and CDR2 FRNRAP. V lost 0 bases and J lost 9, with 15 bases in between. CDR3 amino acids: CASGLVVGGLSEQFF. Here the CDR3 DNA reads TGTGCTAGTGGTTTGGTGGTGGGGGGGCTGAGTGAGCAGTTCTTC.

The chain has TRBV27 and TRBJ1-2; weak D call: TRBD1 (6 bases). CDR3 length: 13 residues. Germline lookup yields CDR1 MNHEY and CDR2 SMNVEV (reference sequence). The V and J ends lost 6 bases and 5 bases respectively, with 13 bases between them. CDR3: CASSFSQGYGYTF. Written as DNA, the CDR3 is TGTGCCAGCAGCTTTAGTCAGGGGTATGGCTACACCTTC.

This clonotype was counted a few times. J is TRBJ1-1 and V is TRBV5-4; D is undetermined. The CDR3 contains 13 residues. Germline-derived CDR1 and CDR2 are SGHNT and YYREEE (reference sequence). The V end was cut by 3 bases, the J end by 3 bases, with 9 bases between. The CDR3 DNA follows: TGTGCCAGCAGCTCAGACCAGCACACTGAAGCTTTCTTT. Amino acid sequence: CASSSDQHTEAFF.

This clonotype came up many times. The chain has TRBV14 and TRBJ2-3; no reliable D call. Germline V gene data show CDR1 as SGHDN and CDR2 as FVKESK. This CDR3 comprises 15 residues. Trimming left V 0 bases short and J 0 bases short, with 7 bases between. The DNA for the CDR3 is TGTGCCAGCAGCCAAGAGGCCAGCAGCACAGATACGCAGTATTTT. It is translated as CASSQEASSTDTQYF.

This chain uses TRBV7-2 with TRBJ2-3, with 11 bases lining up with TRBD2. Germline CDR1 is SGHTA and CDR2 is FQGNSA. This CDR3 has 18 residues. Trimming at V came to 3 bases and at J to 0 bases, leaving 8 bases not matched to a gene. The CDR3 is CASSFPASGGTSTDTQYF. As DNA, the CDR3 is TGTGCCAGCAGCTTTCCGGCTAGCGGGGGGACTAGCACAGATACGCAGTATTTT. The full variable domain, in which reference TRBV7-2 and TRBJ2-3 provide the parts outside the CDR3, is GAGVSQSPSNKVTEKGKDVELRCDPISGHTALYWYRQSLGQGLEFLIYFQGNSAPDKSGLPSDRFSAERTGGSVSTLTIQRTQQEDSAVYLCASSFPASGGTSTDTQYFGPGTRLTVL.

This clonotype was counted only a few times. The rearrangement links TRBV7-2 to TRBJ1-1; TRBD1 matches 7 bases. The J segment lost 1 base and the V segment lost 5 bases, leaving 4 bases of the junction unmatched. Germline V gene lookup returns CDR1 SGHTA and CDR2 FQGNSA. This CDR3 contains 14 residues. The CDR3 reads CASSQGGRNTEAFF. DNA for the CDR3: TGTGCCAGCAGCCAGGGGGGTAGGAACACTGAAGCTTTCTTT.

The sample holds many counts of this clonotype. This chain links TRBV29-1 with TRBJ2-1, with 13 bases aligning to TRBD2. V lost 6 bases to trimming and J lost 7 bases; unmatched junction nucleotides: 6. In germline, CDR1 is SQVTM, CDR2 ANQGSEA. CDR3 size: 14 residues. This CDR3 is CSVGLAGAGNEQFF. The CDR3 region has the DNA TGCAGCGTCGGACTAGCGGGGGCGGGGAATGAGCAGTTCTTC.

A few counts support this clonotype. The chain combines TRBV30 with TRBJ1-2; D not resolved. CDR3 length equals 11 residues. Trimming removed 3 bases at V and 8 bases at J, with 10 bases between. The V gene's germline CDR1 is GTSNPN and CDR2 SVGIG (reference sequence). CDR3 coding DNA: TGTGCCTGGAGGGTACACGGGGGCTACACCTTC. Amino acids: CAWRVHGGYTF.

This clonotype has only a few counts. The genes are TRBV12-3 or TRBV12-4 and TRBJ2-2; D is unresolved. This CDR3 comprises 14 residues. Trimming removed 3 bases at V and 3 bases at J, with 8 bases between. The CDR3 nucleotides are TGTGCCAGCAGTTTGATGGGTTACACCGGGGAGCTGTTTTTT. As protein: CASSLMGYTGELFF.

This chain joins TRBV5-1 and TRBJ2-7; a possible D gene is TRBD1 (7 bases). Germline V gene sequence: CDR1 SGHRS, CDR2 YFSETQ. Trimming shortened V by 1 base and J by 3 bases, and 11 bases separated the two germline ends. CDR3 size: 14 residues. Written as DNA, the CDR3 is TGCGCCAGCAGCTTGCAGCAGGGGGGCTACGAGCAGTACTTC. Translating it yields CASSLQQGGYEQYF.

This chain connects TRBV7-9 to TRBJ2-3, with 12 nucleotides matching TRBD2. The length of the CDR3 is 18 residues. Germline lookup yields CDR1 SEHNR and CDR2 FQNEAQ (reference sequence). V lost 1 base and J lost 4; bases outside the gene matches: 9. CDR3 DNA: TGTGCCAGCAGCTTAGAGTCTAGCGGGGGGGCCTGGGCAGATACGCAGTATTTT. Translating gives CASSLESSGGAWADTQYF.

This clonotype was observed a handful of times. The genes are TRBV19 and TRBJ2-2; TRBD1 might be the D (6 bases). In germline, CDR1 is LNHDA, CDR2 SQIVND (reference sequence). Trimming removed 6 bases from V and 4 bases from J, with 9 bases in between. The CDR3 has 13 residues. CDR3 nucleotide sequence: TGTGCCAGTAGCAGGGGTTTCACCGGGGAGCTGTTTTTT. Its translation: CASSRGFTGELFF.

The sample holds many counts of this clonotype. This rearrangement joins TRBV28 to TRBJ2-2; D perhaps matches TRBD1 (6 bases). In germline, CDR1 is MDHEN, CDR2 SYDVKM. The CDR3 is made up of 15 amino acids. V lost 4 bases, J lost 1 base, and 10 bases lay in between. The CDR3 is CASSSPGQNTGELFF. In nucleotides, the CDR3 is TGTGCCAGCAGTTCGCCGGGACAGAACACCGGGGAGCTGTTTTTT.

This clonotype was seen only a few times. CDR3 in DNA: TGTGCCAGCAGCTTCCCAGGCCAGCGGGGGAGTCGAGAGACCCAGTACTTC. Translating gives CASSFPGQRGSRETQYF. This sequence joins TRBV11-2 and TRBJ2-5, with 8 bases that match TRBD2. V lost 3 bases, J lost 4 bases, and 13 bases stayed unmatched. There are 17 residues in the CDR3. The germline gives CDR1 SGHAT, CDR2 FQNNGV.

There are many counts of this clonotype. CDR3 region: CAWSDSPEQYF. For the CDR3, the DNA is TGTGCCTGGAGTGATTCACCCGAGCAGTACTTC. The chain couples TRBV30 to TRBJ2-7; D unclear. Germline V CDR1 and CDR2: GTSNPN, SVGIG (reference sequence). The CDR3 contains 11 residues. The V end lost 1 base, the J end lost 6 bases, and 7 bases lay between the germline ends.

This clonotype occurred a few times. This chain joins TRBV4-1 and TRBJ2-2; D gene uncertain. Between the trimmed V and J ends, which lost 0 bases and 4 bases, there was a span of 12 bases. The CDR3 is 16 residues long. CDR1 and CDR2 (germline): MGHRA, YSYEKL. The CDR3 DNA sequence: TGCGCCAGCAGCCAAGAACCGGTCGGGTTCACCGGGGAGCTGTTTTTT. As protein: CASSQEPVGFTGELFF.

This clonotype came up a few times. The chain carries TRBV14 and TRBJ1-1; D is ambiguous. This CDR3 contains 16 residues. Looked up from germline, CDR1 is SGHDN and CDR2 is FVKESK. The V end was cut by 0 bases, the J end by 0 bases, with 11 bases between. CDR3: CASSQDLGDMNTEAFF. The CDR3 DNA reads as TGTGCCAGCAGCCAAGATTTGGGCGACATGAACACTGAAGCTTTCTTT.

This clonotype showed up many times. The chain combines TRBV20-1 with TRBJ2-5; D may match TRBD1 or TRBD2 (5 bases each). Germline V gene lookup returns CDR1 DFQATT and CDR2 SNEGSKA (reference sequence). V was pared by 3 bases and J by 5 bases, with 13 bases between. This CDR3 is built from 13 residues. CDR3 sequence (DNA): TGCAGTGCTAGGGGACGGGCCAAGGAGACCCAGTACTTC. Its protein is CSARGRAKETQYF.

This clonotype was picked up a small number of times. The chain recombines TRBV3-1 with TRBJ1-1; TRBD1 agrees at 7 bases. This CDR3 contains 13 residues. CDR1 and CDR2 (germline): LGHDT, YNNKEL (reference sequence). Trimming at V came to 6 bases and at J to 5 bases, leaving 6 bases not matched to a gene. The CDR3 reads CASRVQGRTEAFF. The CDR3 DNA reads TGTGCCAGCAGGGTACAGGGGAGGACTGAAGCTTTCTTT.

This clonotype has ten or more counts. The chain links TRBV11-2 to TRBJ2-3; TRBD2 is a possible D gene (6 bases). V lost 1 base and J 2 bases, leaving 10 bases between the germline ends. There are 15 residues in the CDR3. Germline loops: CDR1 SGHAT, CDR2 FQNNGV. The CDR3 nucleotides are TGTGCCAGCAGCTTAGGTAGCGGTTCCACAGATACGCAGTATTTT. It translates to CASSLGSGSTDTQYF.

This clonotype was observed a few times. CDR3 nucleotide sequence: TGTGCCAGCAGCGTAGGGGAAGGGGAGCTGTTTTTT. Translation: CASSVGEGELFF. The J gene is TRBJ2-2, the V gene TRBV9, with D unclear. Germline lookup yields CDR1 SGDLS and CDR2 YYNGEE. V lost 0 bases and J lost 8, with 5 bases in between. CDR3 length: 12 residues.

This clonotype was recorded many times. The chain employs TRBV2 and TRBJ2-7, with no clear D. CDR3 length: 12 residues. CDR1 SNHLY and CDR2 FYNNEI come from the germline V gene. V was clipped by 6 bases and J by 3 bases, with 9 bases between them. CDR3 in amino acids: CASRQSIYEQYF. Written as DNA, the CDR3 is TGTGCCAGCAGACAGTCGATCTACGAGCAGTACTTC.

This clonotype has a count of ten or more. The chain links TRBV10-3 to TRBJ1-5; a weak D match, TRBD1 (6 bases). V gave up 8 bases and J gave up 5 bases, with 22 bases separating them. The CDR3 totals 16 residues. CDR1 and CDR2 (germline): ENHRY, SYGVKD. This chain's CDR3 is CAIVFSGGGPDQPQHF. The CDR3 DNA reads TGTGCCATCGTGTTCTCGGGCGGGGGGCCCGATCAGCCCCAGCATTTT.

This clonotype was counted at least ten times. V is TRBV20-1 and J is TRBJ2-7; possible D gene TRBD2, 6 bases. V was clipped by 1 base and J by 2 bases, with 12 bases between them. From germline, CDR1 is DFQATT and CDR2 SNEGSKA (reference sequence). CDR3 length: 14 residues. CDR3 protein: CSARGRDGTYEQYF. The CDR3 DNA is TGCAGTGCTAGAGGGCGGGACGGAACCTACGAGCAGTACTTC.